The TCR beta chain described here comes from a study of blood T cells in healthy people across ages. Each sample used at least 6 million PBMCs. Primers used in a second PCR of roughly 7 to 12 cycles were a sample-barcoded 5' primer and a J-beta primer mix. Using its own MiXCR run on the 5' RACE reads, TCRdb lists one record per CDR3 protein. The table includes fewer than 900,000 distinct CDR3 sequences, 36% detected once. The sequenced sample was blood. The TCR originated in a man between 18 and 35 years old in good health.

The CDR3 loop reads CASSAGDEQFF. The CDR3 DNA sequence: TGTGCCAGCAGTGCCGGGGATGAGCAGTTCTTC. V is TRBV2 and J is TRBJ2-1; weak D call: TRBD2 (5 bases). Germline lookup yields CDR1 SNHLY and CDR2 FYNNEI. This CDR3 comprises 11 residues. V lost 4 bases and J lost 8, with 6 bases in between. The full variable domain, its missing parts supplied by reference TRBV2 and TRBJ2-1, is EPEVTQTPSHQVTQMGQEVILRCVPISNHLYFYWYRQILGQKVEFLVSFYNNEISEKSEIFDDQFSVERPDGSNFTLKIRSTKLEDSAMYFCASSAGDEQFFGPGTRLTVL.